This TCR beta chain was found in a study of CD8+CD57+ T cells in acquired aplastic anemia. Study at large: Recorded DNA amounts for sorted CD4+ and CD8+ cells had an average of approximately 3 ug. Healthy-donor CD4+ cells averaged approximately 10 million reads. Study results and limitations: Roughly 28 was the count of CD8+ CDR3 sequences that patients shared with controls. Patients and controls were not found to differ significantly in CD8+ Simpson's diversity.

Comments on this clonotype: Its antigen is unknown.

Genomic DNA acted as the template from which TCR beta VDJ combination and CDR3 sequence profiling were carried out. Via MiXCR, TCRdb re-called the reads, giving one row per CDR3 protein. Here the sample spans roughly 130,000 distinct CDR3 sequences, around 50% being singletons. Germline trimming cut 5 bases from V and 2 bases from J; bases unmatched to any gene: 18. The CDR3 covers 18 residues. Germline values: CDR1 SGHAT, CDR2 FQNNGV. The receptor was derived from a human donor in good health, serving as a control. The chain carries TRBV11-2 and TRBJ2-7; TRBD1 aligns across 7 bases. Source material: sorted CD4+, CD8+, or CD8+CD57+ T cells (not recorded which) from PBMCs. This chain's CDR3 is CASSPKGGRQGNPYEQYF. The CDR3 DNA follows: TGTGCCAGCAGCCCTAAAGGGGGAAGACAGGGAAATCCCTACGAGCAGTACTTC.